This TCR beta chain was observed in a study of shared clonotypes between healthy human individuals. CDR3 length equals 13 residues. V lost 9 bases to trimming and J lost 3 bases; unmatched junction nucleotides: 4. Germline assignment: CDR1 SNHLY and CDR2 FYNNEI. This clone has just one count. Its antigen is currently unknown. Study processing details: ImmunoSEQ yielded junction-only sequences lacking quality scores, so filtering differed. This table comes from immunoSEQ multiplex PCR, and its TCRdb copy is limited to in-frame clones, with some not included. That table gives V, J and clone size, and the DNA gave D and trimming. The sample gives about 520,000 clones, roughly 95% of which show up once; approximately 0.067% is in the top ten. Whole-study results and caveats: Rarefaction revealed incomplete sorted-subset sequencing despite large depth.

This sequence was found in a young woman in good health. The V gene is TRBV2, the J gene TRBJ2-7; 11 nucleotides agree with TRBD1. The sequenced sample was naive CD4+ T cells sorted from blood. Subset specified: CD45RA+ positively selected. Here the CDR3 DNA reads TGTGCCAGTGCCGGGACAGGGGGCTACGAGCAGTACTTC. Its translation is CASAGTGGYEQYF. The full variable domain, rest sourced from reference TRBV2 and TRBJ2-7, is EPEVTQTPSHQVTQMGQEVILRCVPISNHLYFYWYRQILGQKVEFLVSFYNNEISEKSEIFDDQFSVERPDGSNFTLKIRSTKLEDSAMYFCASAGTGGYEQYFGPGTRLTVT.